The 19 T cell receptor beta chains in this list originate from one sample, sequenced in a study of regulatory T cells in long-lasting Graves disease (dated by TCRdb to the early 2020s). The time point label for this specimen denotes: newly diagnosed GD, antithyroid drugs for less than 3 months. For both TCR sequencing and RNA sequencing, RNA was extracted from PBMCs using TRIzol. Preparation of the library involved multiplex PCR. Instrument on record: Illumina HiSeq 4000. iRepertoire HTBI primers and Arm-PCR amplification of CDR3 regions were used to construct TCR beta libraries. TCRdb itself trimmed the public reads at Q25 with fastp, ran MiXCR and retained productive beta chains. Under each unique CDR3 protein, matching rows form one entry showing the most common genes and DNA. This sample has roughly 400,000 distinct CDR3 sequences in its table, and 15% of those were observed once. Approximately 7.6% of the sample rests with the top ten.

The sample was also linked to a second study, of T cells in Graves' hyperthyroidism and ophthalmopathy.

Source: peripheral blood mononuclear cells (PBMCs), taken at new diagnosis, from a patient treated with antithyroid drugs. The receptor source for this set is a woman aged 40 to 50 with Graves disease. Donor details come from another sample of the same person, matched by shared clones.

This clonotype appeared a few times. The chain has TRBV11-3 and TRBJ1-1; TRBD1 aligns across 8 bases. With 2 bases clipped from V and 2 bases from J, the junction kept 4 bases outside the gene matches. The CDR3 covers 15 residues. Germline assignment: CDR1 SGHNT and CDR2 YENEEA. CDR3 amino acids: CASSLPQGVNTEAFF. The CDR3 region has the DNA TGTGCCAGCAGCTTACCACAGGGGGTAAACACTGAAGCTTTCTTT.

The CDR3 sequence: CATYSGQGMTNYGYTF. The CDR3 nucleotides are TGTGCCACCTACTCGGGACAGGGGATGACAAACTATGGCTACACCTTC. The genes are TRBV6-1 and TRBJ1-2; 10 nucleotides align to TRBD1. The CDR3 consists of 16 residues. Germline CDR1 is MNHNS and CDR2 is SASEGT. Trimming at V came to 10 bases and at J to 2 bases, leaving 13 bases not matched to a gene.

At least ten counts were recorded for this clonotype. The chain joins TRBV19 to TRBJ2-5; D tentatively reads TRBD1 or TRBD2 (5 bases each). The CDR3 runs 16 residues. V lost 3 bases to trimming and J lost 2 bases, with 16 bases between them. Germline V gene data show CDR1 as LNHDA and CDR2 as SQIVND (reference sequence). The CDR3 sequence is CASSMGPGTGQETQYF. CDR3 nucleotides: TGTGCCAGTAGTATGGGTCCGGGAACAGGTCAAGAGACCCAGTACTTC.

This clonotype was detected ten times or more. The genes are TRBV5-4 and TRBJ1-4; D is undetermined. V lost 4 bases and J lost 8, with 21 bases in between. Per the germline V gene, CDR1 is SGHNT and CDR2 is YYREEE (reference sequence). CDR3 size: 16 residues. CDR3 sequence (DNA): TGTGCCAGCAGCCTATACAGCGCTTTGGGTGTCGAAAAACTGTTTTTT. Protein product: CASSLYSALGVEKLFF.

This clonotype was found many times. The chain combines TRBV11-2 with TRBJ2-7; the match to TRBD1 covers 9 bases. J was trimmed by 3 bases and V by 5 bases; bases with no gene match: 11. CDR1 and CDR2 (germline): SGHAT, FQNNGV. The CDR3 covers 16 residues. CDR3 protein: CASSVQRDRAVYEQYF. The CDR3 DNA follows: TGTGCCAGCAGCGTTCAACGGGACAGGGCAGTCTACGAGCAGTACTTC.

The chain carries TRBV7-9 and TRBJ1-4, with D perhaps matching TRBD1 (6 bases). V dropped 2 bases and J dropped 5 bases, with 12 bases sitting between them. CDR1 is SEHNR, CDR2 FQNEAQ, per germline (reference sequence). This CDR3 region has 15 residues. CDR3 loop: CASSLQGGSNEKLFF. DNA for the CDR3: TGTGCCAGCAGCTTACAAGGGGGAAGCAATGAAAAACTGTTTTTT.

The chain links TRBV2 to TRBJ2-7; D unclear. V lost 2 bases and J lost 3, with 8 bases in between. In germline, CDR1 is SNHLY, CDR2 FYNNEI. This CDR3 comprises 13 residues. The chain's CDR3 is CASSESLIYEQYF. The CDR3 DNA follows: TGTGCCAGCAGTGAAAGCCTCATCTACGAGCAGTACTTC. Variable domain in full (rest from reference TRBV2 and TRBJ2-7): EPEVTQTPSHQVTQMGQEVILRCVPISNHLYFYWYRQILGQKVEFLVSFYNNEISEKSEIFDDQFSVERPDGSNFTLKIRSTKLEDSAMYFCASSESLIYEQYFGPGTRLTVT.

In this sample, this clonotype turned up many times. The chain employs TRBV11-2 and TRBJ2-5; D might be TRBD1 (6 bases). The CDR3 consists of 14 residues. V lost 4 bases, J lost 5 bases, and 14 bases lay in between. From germline, CDR1 is SGHAT and CDR2 FQNNGV. Here the CDR3 DNA reads TGTGCCAGCAGCTCAGCAGGGGTGATGGAGACCCAGTACTTC. It yields the protein CASSSAGVMETQYF. Using reference TRBV11-2 and TRBJ2-5 for the parts outside the CDR3, the full variable domain is EAGVAQSPRYKIIEKRQSVAFWCNPISGHATLYWYQQILGQGPKLLIQFQNNGVVDDSQLPKDRFSAERLKGVDSTLKIQPAKLEDSAVYLCASSSAGVMETQYFGPGTRLLVL.

This clonotype was seen many times. The chain combines TRBV7-2 with TRBJ1-1; the D gene is possibly TRBD1 (5 bases). CDR1 is SGHTA and CDR2 is FQGNSA in the germline V gene. Trimming removed 3 bases at V and 8 bases at J, with 13 bases between. This CDR3 comprises 13 residues. This chain's CDR3 is CASSFRDGGEAFF. The CDR3 nucleotides read TGTGCCAGCAGCTTCCGCGACGGGGGGGAAGCTTTCTTT. Full variable domain (remainder filled in from reference TRBV7-2 and TRBJ1-1): GAGVSQSPSNKVTEKGKDVELRCDPISGHTALYWYRQSLGQGLEFLIYFQGNSAPDKSGLPSDRFSAERTGGSVSTLTIQRTQQEDSAVYLCASSFRDGGEAFFGQGTRLTVV.

V gene TRBV6-1 combines with J gene TRBJ1-3; D gene ambiguous. Germline V lookup: CDR1 MNHNS, CDR2 SASEGT. Trimming took off 5 bases at V and 0 bases at J, with 11 bases between the two ends. This CDR3 is 15 amino acids long. Written as DNA, the CDR3 is TGTGCCAGCAGTCCGACCCCGATCTCTGGAAACACCATATATTTT. This codes for CASSPTPISGNTIYF.

The rearrangement uses TRBV7-2 and TRBJ1-2; D not certain. Per the germline V gene, CDR1 is SGHTA and CDR2 is FQGNSA. The CDR3 extends over 14 amino acids. V was clipped by 1 base and J by 3 bases, with 9 bases between them. For the CDR3, the DNA is TGTGCCAGCAGCTTAGGACGGTTATACTATGGCTACACCTTC. Its protein product is CASSLGRLYYGYTF.

This clonotype was detected ten times or more. V usage is TRBV7-9 and J usage is TRBJ2-7; 16 bases align to TRBD2. The CDR3 sequence is 18 residues long. Trimming at V came to 5 bases and at J to 2 bases, leaving 9 bases not matched to a gene. The germline V gene encodes CDR1 SEHNR and CDR2 FQNEAQ (reference sequence). CDR3 protein: CASSTGTSGRAMPYEQYF. As DNA, the CDR3 is TGTGCCAGCAGCACCGGGACTAGCGGGAGGGCCATGCCCTACGAGCAGTACTTC.

This clonotype has ten or more counts. The gene calls are TRBV28 and TRBJ1-1, with 8 bases fitting TRBD1. V was pared by 4 bases and J by 3 bases, with 4 bases of the junction left unmatched. The CDR3 extends over 14 amino acids. Per germline, CDR1 MDHEN and CDR2 SYDVKM. The CDR3 DNA reads as TGTGCCAGCAGTTCAGGGACAGGAGACACTGAAGCTTTCTTT. As protein: CASSSGTGDTEAFF.

This clonotype was found many times. The chain has TRBV5-1 and TRBJ1-1; 9 bases map to TRBD1. Germline CDR1 SGHRS, CDR2 YFSETQ. The CDR3 spans 15 residues. Unmatched junction bases numbered 9, after V lost 4 bases and J lost 5 bases. CDR3 in amino acids: CASSLYTGGGTEAFF. DNA of the CDR3: TGCGCCAGCAGCCTATATACAGGGGGCGGAACTGAAGCTTTCTTT.

In its sample, this clonotype was seen many times. This chain connects TRBV2 to TRBJ1-2; D is undetermined. Germline CDR1 reads SNHLY; CDR2 reads FYNNEI. V dropped 6 bases and J dropped 2 bases, with 13 bases sitting between them. The CDR3 has 14 residues. CDR3 in DNA: TGTGCCAGCAGACCCGGGCCAGCGAACTATGGCTACACCTTC. This codes for CASRPGPANYGYTF.

The sample holds many counts of this clonotype. The rearrangement links TRBV10-3 to TRBJ2-1; D may be TRBD1 or TRBD2 (8 bases each). The CDR3 totals 20 residues. CDR1 is ENHRY, CDR2 SYGVKD, per germline. The V and J ends lost 8 bases and 4 bases respectively, with 33 bases between them. The DNA for the CDR3 is TGTGCCATCCTCCCCGGTTCGGACAGGGTGTTTAGCGGGAAATACAATGAGCAGTTCTTC. Amino acid sequence: CAILPGSDRVFSGKYNEQFF.

This clonotype was detected ten times or more. V is TRBV11-2 and J is TRBJ2-7; 9 bases align to TRBD1. The CDR3 covers 14 residues. The V and J ends lost 3 bases and 3 bases, in that order; junction bases with no gene match: 3. Germline assignment: CDR1 SGHAT and CDR2 FQNNGV. CDR3 protein: CASSFGQGRYEQYF. The DNA for the CDR3 is TGTGCCAGCAGCTTTGGACAGGGGCGCTACGAGCAGTACTTC.

This clonotype was counted many times. The genes are TRBV5-8 and TRBJ1-1; D is ambiguous. Trimming left V 4 bases short and J 0 bases short, with 10 bases between. This CDR3 comprises 14 residues. Germline loops: CDR1 SGHTS, CDR2 YDEGEE. The CDR3 is CASSPRALNTEAFF. CDR3 coding DNA: TGTGCCAGCAGCCCCCGTGCGTTGAACACTGAAGCTTTCTTT.

Ten or more counts support this clonotype. Here the CDR3 DNA reads TGTGCCAGCAGTTCATTGGGCGGGGAGCTGTTTTTT. Residues: CASSSLGGELFF. This chain connects TRBV12-3 or TRBV12-4 to TRBJ2-2; D is unclear. Trimming pared 4 bases from V and 7 bases from J, leaving 7 bases between. This CDR3 has 12 residues.